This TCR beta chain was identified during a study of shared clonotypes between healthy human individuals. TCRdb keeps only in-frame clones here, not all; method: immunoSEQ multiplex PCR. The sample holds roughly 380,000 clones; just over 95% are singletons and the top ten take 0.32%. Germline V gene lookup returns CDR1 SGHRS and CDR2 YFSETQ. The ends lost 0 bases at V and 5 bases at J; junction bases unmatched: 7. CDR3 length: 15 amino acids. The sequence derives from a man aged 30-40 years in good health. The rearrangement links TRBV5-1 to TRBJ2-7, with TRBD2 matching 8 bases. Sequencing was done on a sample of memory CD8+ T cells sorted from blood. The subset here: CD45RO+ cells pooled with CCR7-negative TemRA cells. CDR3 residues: CASSLALAGIHEQYF. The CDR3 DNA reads TGCGCCAGCAGCTTGGCCTTAGCGGGAATCCACGAGCAGTACTTC.